This T cell receptor (beta chain) was sequenced for a study of shared clonotypes between healthy human individuals. Findings and limits, study-wide: Between a handful of donors, naive CD4 clonotypes were shared at a level of about 5%. Apart from blood, nothing was sampled; tissue repertoires likely differ. Relative to clonotypes present in all four donors, those not shared had lower generation probabilities.

As regards this clone: The antigen remains unidentified.

Genomic DNA of every subset was divided equally among multiple immunoSEQ plates. TCRdb's copy holds only in-frame clones and misses some; the assay was immunoSEQ multiplex PCR. The sample comprises about 990,000 clones, about four fifths of which are singletons, and 0.55% to 0.7% rests with the top ten. The source material was memory CD4+ T cells from PBMCs. Noted subset: CD45RA-negative fraction. The clonotype originates from a man aged 18 to 29 in good health. Some clones in this sample may be carry-over from other donors' samples.

CDR3 nucleotides: TGTGCCAGTAGTATCCTCGGAGCCAAAAACATTCAGTACTTC. Translated: CASSILGAKNIQYF. This chain connects TRBV19 to TRBJ2-4; D gene unclear. V lost 3 bases to trimming and J lost 0 bases, with 6 bases between them. The CDR3 is made up of 14 amino acids. Germline V CDR1 and CDR2: LNHDA, SQIVND (reference sequence).